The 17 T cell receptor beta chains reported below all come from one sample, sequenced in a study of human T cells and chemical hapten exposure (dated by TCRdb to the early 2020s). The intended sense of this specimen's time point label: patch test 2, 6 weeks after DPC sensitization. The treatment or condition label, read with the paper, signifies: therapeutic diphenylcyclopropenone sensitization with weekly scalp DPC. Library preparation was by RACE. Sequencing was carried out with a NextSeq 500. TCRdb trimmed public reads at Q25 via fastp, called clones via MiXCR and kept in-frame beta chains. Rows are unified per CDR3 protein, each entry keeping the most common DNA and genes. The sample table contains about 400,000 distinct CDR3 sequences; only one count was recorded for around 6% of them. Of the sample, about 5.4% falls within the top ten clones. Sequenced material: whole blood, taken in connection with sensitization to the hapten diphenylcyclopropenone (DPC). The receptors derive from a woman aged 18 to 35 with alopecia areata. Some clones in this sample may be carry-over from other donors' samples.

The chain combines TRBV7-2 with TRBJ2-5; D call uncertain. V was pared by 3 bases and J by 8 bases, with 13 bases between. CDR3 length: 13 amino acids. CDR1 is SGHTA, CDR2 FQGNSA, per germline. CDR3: CASSLIEYGTQYF. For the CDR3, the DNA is TGTGCCAGCAGCTTGATAGAGTATGGTACCCAGTACTTC.

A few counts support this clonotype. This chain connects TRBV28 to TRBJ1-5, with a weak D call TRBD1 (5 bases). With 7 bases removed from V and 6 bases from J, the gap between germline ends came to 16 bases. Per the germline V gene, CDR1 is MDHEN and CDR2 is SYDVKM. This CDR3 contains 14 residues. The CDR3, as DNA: TGTGCCAGCACCCACCCTTCAGGGATTCAGCCCCAGCATTTT. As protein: CASTHPSGIQPQHF.

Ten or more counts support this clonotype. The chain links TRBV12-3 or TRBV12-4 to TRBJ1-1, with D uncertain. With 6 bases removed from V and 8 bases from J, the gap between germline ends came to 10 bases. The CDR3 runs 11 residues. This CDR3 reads CASSPPTEAFF. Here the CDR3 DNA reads TGTGCCAGCAGCCCTCCGACAGAAGCTTTCTTT.

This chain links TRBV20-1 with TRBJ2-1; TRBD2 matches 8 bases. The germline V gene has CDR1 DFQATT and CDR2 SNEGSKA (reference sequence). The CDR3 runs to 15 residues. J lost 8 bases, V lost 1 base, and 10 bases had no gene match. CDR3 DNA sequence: TGCAGTGCTAGAGCTACCGGGGGGGTTAGAGATGAGCAGTTCTTC. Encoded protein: CSARATGGVRDEQFF.

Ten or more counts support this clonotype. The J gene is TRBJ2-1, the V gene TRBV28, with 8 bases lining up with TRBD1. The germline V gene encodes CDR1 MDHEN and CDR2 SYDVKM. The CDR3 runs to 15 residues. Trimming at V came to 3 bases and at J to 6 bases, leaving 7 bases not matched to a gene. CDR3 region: CASSFWTGKSNEQFF. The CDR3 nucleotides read TGTGCCAGCAGTTTCTGGACAGGGAAATCCAATGAGCAGTTCTTC. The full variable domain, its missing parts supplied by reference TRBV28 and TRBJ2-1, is DVKVTQSSRYLVKRTGEKVFLECVQDMDHENMFWYRQDPGLGLRLIYFSYDVKMKEKGDIPEGYSVSREKKERFSLILESASTNQTSMYLCASSFWTGKSNEQFFGPGTRLTVL.

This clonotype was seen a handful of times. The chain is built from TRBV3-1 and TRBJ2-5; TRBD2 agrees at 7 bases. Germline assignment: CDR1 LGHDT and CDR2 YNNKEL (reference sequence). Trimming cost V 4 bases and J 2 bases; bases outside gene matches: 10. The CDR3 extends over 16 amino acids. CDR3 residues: CASSLREEGWQETQYF. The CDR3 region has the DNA TGTGCCAGCAGCCTCCGGGAGGAAGGATGGCAAGAGACCCAGTACTTC.

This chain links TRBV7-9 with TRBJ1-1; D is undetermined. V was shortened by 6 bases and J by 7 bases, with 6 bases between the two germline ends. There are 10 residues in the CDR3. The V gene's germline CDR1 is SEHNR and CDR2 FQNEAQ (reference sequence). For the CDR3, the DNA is TGTGCCAGCAGTGAGCGTGAAGCTTTCTTT. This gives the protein CASSEREAFF.

CDR3 DNA: TGTGCCAGCTCACCGAAGGGACTAGCGGGGGGGACTAGCTCCTACGAGCAGTACTTC. Encoded protein: CASSPKGLAGGTSSYEQYF. This rearrangement joins TRBV18 to TRBJ2-7; 16 bases fit TRBD2. CDR1 KGHSH and CDR2 LQKENI come from the germline V gene. V lost 3 bases, J lost 0 bases, and 8 bases stayed unmatched. The CDR3 is 19 amino acids. The whole variable domain, filled in from reference TRBV18 and TRBJ2-7, reads NAGVMQNPRHLVRRRGQEARLRCSPMKGHSHVYWYRQLPEEGLKFMVYLQKENIIDESGMPKERFSAEFPKEGPSILRIQQVVRGDSAAYFCASSPKGLAGGTSSYEQYFGPGTRLTVT.

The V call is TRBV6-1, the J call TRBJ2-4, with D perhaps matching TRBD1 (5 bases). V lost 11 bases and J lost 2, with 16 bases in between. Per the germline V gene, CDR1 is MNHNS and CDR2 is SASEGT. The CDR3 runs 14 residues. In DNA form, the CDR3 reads TGTGCCGGGGCGGCGACAGACACCAAAAACATTCAGTACTTC. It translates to CAGAATDTKNIQYF.

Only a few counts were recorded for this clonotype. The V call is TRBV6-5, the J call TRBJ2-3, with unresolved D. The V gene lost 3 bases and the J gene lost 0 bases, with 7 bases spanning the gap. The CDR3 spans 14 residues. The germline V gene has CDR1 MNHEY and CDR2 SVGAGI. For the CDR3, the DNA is TGTGCCAGCAGTTATGACGCCAGCACAGATACGCAGTATTTT. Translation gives CASSYDASTDTQYF.

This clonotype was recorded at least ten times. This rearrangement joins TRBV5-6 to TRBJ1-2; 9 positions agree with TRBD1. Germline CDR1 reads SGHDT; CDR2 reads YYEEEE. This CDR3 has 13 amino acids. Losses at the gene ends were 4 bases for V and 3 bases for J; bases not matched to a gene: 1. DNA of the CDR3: TGTGCCAGCAGCCGACAGGGGGACTATGGCTACACCTTC. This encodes CASSRQGDYGYTF.

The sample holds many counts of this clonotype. CDR3 DNA: TGTGCCAGCACGGGACAGCATAATTCACCCCTCCACTTT. This translates into CASTGQHNSPLHF. The chain combines TRBV6-6 with TRBJ1-6; 7 positions agree with TRBD1. Germline V gene lookup returns CDR1 MNHNY and CDR2 SVGAGI (reference sequence). V shed 7 bases and J 5 bases; nucleotides not matched to a gene: 2. The CDR3 runs 13 residues.

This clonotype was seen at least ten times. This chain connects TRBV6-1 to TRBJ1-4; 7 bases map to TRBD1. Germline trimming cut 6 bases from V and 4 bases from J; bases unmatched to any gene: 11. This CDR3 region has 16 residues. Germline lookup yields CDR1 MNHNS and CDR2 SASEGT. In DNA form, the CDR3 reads TGTGCCAGCAGGAAGAGACAGGGAGGGGTTAATGAAAAACTGTTTTTT. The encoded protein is CASRKRQGGVNEKLFF.

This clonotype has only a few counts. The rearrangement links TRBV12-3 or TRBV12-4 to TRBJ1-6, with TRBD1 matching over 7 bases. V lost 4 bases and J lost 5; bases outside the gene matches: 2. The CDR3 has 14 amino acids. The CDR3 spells CASSWDRNNSPLHF. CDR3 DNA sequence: TGTGCCAGCAGTTGGGACAGAAATAATTCACCCCTCCACTTT.

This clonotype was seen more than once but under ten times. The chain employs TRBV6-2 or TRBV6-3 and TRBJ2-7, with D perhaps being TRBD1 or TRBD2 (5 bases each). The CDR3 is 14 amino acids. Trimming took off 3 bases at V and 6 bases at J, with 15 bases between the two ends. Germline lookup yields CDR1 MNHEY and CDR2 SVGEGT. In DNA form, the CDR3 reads TGTGCCAGCAGTTATGGGGGAACCCTATCCGAGCAGTACTTC. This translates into CASSYGGTLSEQYF.

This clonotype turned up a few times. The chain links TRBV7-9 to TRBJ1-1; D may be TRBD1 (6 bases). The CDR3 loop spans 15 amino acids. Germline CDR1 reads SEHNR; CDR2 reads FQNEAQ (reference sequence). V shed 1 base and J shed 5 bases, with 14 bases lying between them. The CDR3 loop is CASSLDGGGGTEAFF. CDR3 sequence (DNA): TGTGCCAGCAGCTTAGACGGAGGGGGAGGGACTGAAGCTTTCTTT.

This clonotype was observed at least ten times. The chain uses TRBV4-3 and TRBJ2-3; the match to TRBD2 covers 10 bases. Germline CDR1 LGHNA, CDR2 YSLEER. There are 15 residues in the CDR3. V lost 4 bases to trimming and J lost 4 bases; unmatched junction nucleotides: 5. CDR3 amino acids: CASSRELAGSDTQYF. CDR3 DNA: TGCGCCAGCAGCCGAGAACTAGCGGGATCAGATACGCAGTATTTT.